This T cell receptor (beta chain) emerged from a study of PD-1 blockade in mismatch repair-deficient tumors. V was clipped by 8 bases and J by 7 bases; unmatched bases: 9. CDR1 LNHDA and CDR2 SQIVND come from the germline V gene (reference sequence). CDR3 length equals 14 residues. Clones were sequenced by immunoSEQ multiplex PCR, and TCRdb holds only the in-frame ones, with some missing. The sample records under 95,000 clones, about 85% being singletons. This receptor was taken from an adult with mismatch repair-deficient cancer. The specimen comprised peripheral blood, sampled 12 weeks after starting pembrolizumab. The rearrangement links TRBV19 to TRBJ1-2; TRBD1 matches 11 bases. CDR3 sequence reads: CASATGDRGFGYTF. Here the CDR3 DNA reads TGTGCCAGTGCCACGGGGGACAGGGGGTTTGGCTACACCTTC.